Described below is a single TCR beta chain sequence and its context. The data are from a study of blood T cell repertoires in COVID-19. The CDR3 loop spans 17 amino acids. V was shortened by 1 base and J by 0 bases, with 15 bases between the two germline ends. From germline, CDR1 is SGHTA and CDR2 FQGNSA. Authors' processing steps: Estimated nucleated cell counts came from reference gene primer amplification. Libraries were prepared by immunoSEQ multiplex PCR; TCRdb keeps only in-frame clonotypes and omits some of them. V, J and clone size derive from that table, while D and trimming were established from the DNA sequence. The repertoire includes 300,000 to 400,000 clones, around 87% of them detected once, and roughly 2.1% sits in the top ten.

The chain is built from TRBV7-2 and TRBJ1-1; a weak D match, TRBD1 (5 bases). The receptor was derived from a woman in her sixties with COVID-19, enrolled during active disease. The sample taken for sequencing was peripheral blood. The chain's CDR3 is CASSLEEEGRVNTEAFF. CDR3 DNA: TGTGCCAGCAGCTTAGAGGAGGAGGGCAGGGTGAACACTGAAGCTTTCTTT.